This T cell receptor beta chain stems from a study of OX40 agonist ivuxolimab in advanced cancers. Germline assignment: CDR1 MNHEY and CDR2 SMNVEV (reference sequence). This CDR3 contains 12 residues. V dropped 5 bases and J dropped 2 bases, with 5 bases sitting between them. Of note for this clone: Its antigen is not known.

Here immunoSEQ multiplex PCR was the method, and the copy in TCRdb shows in-frame clones only, minus some. The profile shows 75,000 to 95,000 clones, approximately 90% of them singletons. General observations from the study: At 0.1 to 3.0 mg/kg and by week 6, CD4+ and CD8+ T cells in the blood had expanded clonally. Several nonresponders also turned out to have low normalized T-cell clonal expansion. Those patients achieving a partial response at 0.1-3.0 mg/kg showed among the lowest clonal expansion.

The source was CD4+ or CD8+ T cells sorted from blood, collected in a trial of the OX40 agonist ivuxolimab. The clonotype comes from an adult with an advanced solid tumor such as melanoma, head and neck, liver or kidney cancer. The V gene is TRBV27, the J gene TRBJ2-3; D is undetermined. CDR3 nucleotide sequence: TGTGCCAGCAGTCCCCACACAGATACGCAGTATTTT. Translating gives CASSPHTDTQYF.